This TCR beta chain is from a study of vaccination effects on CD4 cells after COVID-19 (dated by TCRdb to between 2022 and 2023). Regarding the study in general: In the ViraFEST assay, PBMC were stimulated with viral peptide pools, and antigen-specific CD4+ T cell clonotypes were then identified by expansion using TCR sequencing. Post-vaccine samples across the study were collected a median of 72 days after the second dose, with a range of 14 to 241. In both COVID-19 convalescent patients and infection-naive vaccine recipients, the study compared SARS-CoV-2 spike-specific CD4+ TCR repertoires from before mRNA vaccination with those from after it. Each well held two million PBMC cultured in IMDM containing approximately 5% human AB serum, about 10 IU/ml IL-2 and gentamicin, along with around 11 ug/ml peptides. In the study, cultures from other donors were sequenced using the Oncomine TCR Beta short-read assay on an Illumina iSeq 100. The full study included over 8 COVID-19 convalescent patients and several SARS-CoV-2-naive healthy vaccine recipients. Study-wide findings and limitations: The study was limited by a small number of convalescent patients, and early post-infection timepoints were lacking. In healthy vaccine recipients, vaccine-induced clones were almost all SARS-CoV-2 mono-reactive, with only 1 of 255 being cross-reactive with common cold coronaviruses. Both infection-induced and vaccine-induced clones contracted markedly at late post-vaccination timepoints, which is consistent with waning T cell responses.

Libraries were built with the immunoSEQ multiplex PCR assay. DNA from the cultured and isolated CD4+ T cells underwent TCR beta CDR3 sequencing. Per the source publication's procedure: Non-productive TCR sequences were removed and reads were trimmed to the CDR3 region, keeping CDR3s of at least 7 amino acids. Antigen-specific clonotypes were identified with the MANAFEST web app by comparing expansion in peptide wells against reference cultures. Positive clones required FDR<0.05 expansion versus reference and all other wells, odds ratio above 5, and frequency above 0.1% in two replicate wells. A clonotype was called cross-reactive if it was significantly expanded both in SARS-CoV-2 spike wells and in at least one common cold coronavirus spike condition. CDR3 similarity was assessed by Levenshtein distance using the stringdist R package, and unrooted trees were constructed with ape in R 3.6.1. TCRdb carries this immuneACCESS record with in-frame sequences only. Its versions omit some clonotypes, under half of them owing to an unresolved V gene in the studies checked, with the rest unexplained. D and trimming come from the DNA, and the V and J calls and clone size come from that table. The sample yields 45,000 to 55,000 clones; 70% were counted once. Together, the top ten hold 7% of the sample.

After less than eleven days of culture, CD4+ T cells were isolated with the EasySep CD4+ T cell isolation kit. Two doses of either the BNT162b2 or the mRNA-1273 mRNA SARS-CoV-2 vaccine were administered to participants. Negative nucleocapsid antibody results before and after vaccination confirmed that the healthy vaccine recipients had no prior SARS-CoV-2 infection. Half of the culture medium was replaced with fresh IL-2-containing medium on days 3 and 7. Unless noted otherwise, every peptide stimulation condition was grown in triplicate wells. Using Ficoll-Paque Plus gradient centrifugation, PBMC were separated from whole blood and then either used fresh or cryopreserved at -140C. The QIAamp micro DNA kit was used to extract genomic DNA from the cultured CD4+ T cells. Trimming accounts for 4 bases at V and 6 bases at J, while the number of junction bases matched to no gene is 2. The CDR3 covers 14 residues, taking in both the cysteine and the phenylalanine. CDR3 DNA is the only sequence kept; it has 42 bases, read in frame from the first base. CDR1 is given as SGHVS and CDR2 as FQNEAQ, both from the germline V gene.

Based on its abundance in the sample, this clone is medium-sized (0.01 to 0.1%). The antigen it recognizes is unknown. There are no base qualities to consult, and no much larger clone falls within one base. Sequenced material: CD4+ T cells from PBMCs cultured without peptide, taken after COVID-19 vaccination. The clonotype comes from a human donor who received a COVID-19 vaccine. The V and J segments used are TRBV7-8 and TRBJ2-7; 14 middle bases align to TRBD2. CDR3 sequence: CASSWGLAGVEQYF. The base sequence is TGTGCCAGCAGCTGGGGACTAGCGGGAGTCGAGCAGTACTTC.